This T cell receptor beta chain was captured by sequencing in a study of tumor-infiltrating lymphocytes in primary liver carcinoma. In the study overall: Patients included men and women of 30 to 69 years.

For each extraction, RNA and DNA were obtained together from about 21-30 mg of unsorted bulk tissue. None of the patients had received treatment, and all had chronic HBV infection. The study, taken as a whole, reports: Detection in all five tumor regions applied to only about 7.5-24% of top clones. Compared with blood, tumor repertoires held significantly more in their top 250 clones.

This CDR3 has 17 amino acids. Making TCR beta cDNA involved 400 to 600 ng total RNA and a constant-region primer. A slightly modified ARM-PCR protocol with three nested multiplex PCR rounds produced these TCR beta libraries. The first two PCR rounds used TRBV1-TRBV30 forward primers with a C-beta reverse primer, roughly 10 cycles each. TCRdb itself ran the multiplex PCR reads through MiXCR, one entry per CDR3 protein. The sample includes tens of thousands of distinct CDR3 sequences, 72% of them seen just once. On this clonotype: Its antigen is not identified. At one of its ends the junction is not consistent with the germline gene, which may arise from a read error.

This rearrangement joins TRBV5-3 to TRBJ2-2; 9 bases match TRBD1. TRBV5-3 has ORF status, its function being uncertain. Sequencing was carried out using liver tumor tissue from sampling region 1. Subset here: tumor region T1, superior pole. The receptor's source is a man in his forties or fifties with primary liver carcinoma and hepatitis B virus infection. The CDR3, as DNA: TGTGCCAGAAGCTCAACCGGGACAGGGATTTACACCCGGGAGCTGTTTTTT. Encoded protein: CARSSTGTGIYTRELFF.